This is a list of T cell receptor beta chains from one sample in a study of CD8+ T cells in alopecia areata. Produced via immunoSEQ multiplex PCR; TCRdb's table is partial and in-frame only. The sample lists roughly 120,000 clones, over 60% occurring once. Material: CD4+ T cells sorted from blood. All receptors derive from a human donor in good health. Both conserved end residues are part of each CDR3. Fields, in order: CDR3 protein, CDR3 DNA, D gene, J gene, V gene, clone size. A D gene is named only where the DNA matches it firmly. Not all rows give a size; the values are once, few, many and, for expanded clones, a class.

cdr3_aa: CAISESGFGKAKNIQYF
cdr3_nt: TGTGCCATCAGTGAGTCAGGTTTCGGGAAAGCCAAAAACATTCAGTACTTC
d_call: NA
j_call: TRBJ2-4
v_call: TRBV10-3
clone_size: NA

cdr3_aa: CASSEGGRNKETQYF
cdr3_nt: TGTGCCAGCAGTGAGGGGGGGCGGAACAAAGAGACCCAGTACTTC
d_call: NA
j_call: TRBJ2-5
v_call: TRBV2
clone_size: few

cdr3_aa: CAWSALLAVSETQYF
cdr3_nt: TGTGCCTGGAGTGCACTACTAGCGGTCTCGGAGACCCAGTACTTC
d_call: TRBD2
j_call: TRBJ2-5
v_call: TRBV30
clone_size: few

cdr3_aa: CASSPGGDFQETQYF
cdr3_nt: TGCGCCAGCAGCCCGGGTGGGGACTTCCAAGAGACCCAGTACTTC
d_call: NA
j_call: TRBJ2-5
v_call: TRBV5-1
clone_size: once

cdr3_aa: CASSESGSGANVLTF
cdr3_nt: TGTGCCAGCAGTGAGTCGGGCTCTGGGGCCAACGTCCTGACTTTC
d_call: NA
j_call: TRBJ2-6
v_call: TRBV2
clone_size: few

cdr3_aa: CAWSIRRNSNTEAFF
cdr3_nt: TGTGCCTGGAGTATAAGGCGGAATAGTAACACTGAAGCTTTCTTT
d_call: NA
j_call: TRBJ1-1
v_call: TRBV30
clone_size: few

cdr3_aa: CASTLGDRYEQYF
cdr3_nt: TGTGCCAGCACTCTGGGGGATCGTTACGAGCAGTACTTC
d_call: NA
j_call: TRBJ2-7
v_call: TRBV7-9
clone_size: NA

cdr3_aa: CASRAPRGSSTDTQYF
cdr3_nt: TGCGCCAGCAGGGCCCCACGGGGCTCTAGCACAGATACGCAGTATTTT
d_call: NA
j_call: TRBJ2-3
v_call: TRBV4-1
clone_size: NA

cdr3_aa: CSVARDRGGEKLFF
cdr3_nt: TGCAGCGTTGCCCGGGACCGGGGAGGAGAAAAACTGTTTTTT
d_call: NA
j_call: TRBJ1-4
v_call: TRBV29-1
clone_size: once

cdr3_aa: CASTSWSGGYNEQFF
cdr3_nt: TGTGCCAGCACCTCCTGGAGCGGGGGCTACAATGAGCAGTTCTTC
d_call: TRBD2
j_call: TRBJ2-1
v_call: TRBV6-5
clone_size: NA

cdr3_aa: CASRAAGEGQPQHF
cdr3_nt: TGTGCCAGCAGGGCGGCCGGCGAGGGACAGCCCCAGCATTTT
d_call: NA
j_call: TRBJ1-5
v_call: TRBV6-5
clone_size: once

cdr3_aa: CSVTGTGNEKLFF
cdr3_nt: TGCAGCGTTACCGGGACAGGTAATGAAAAACTGTTTTTT
d_call: TRBD1
j_call: TRBJ1-4
v_call: TRBV29-1
clone_size: NA

cdr3_aa: CASSSRDFGKNIQYF
cdr3_nt: TGTGCCAGCAGCAGCAGGGATTTCGGCAAAAACATTCAGTACTTC
d_call: NA
j_call: TRBJ2-4
v_call: TRBV5-6
clone_size: NA

cdr3_aa: CASSIGDGRYNEQFF
cdr3_nt: TGTGCCAGTAGTATAGGGGACGGACGCTACAATGAGCAGTTCTTC
d_call: NA
j_call: TRBJ2-1
v_call: TRBV19
clone_size: NA

cdr3_aa: CASSPGRLVTDTQYF
cdr3_nt: TGTGCCAGCAGCCCGGGACGCCTGGTCACAGATACGCAGTATTTT
d_call: NA
j_call: TRBJ2-3
v_call: TRBV11-2
clone_size: few

cdr3_aa: CASSLLLAGYTDTQYF
cdr3_nt: TGTGCCAGCAGCCTATTACTAGCGGGGTACACAGATACGCAGTATTTT
d_call: TRBD2
j_call: TRBJ2-3
v_call: TRBV11-1
clone_size: NA

cdr3_aa: CSARDWRRAFF
cdr3_nt: TGCAGTGCTAGAGATTGGAGAAGAGCTTTCTTT
d_call: NA
j_call: TRBJ1-1
v_call: TRBV20-1
clone_size: NA

cdr3_aa: CSSIPPGQGTETQYF
cdr3_nt: TGCAGCTCCATACCCCCGGGACAGGGTACGGAGACCCAGTACTTC
d_call: TRBD1
j_call: TRBJ2-5
v_call: TRBV29-1
clone_size: NA

cdr3_aa: CAWGNRDYNQPQHF
cdr3_nt: TGTGCCTGGGGTAACAGGGATTACAATCAGCCCCAGCATTTT
d_call: NA
j_call: TRBJ1-5
v_call: TRBV30
clone_size: NA

cdr3_aa: CSVGRTDTEAFF
cdr3_nt: TGCAGCGTTGGGCGCACGGACACTGAAGCTTTCTTT
d_call: NA
j_call: TRBJ1-1
v_call: TRBV29-1
clone_size: NA

cdr3_aa: CASSTLVRNTEAFF
cdr3_nt: TGTGCCAGCAGCACACTGGTCAGGAACACTGAAGCTTTCTTT
d_call: NA
j_call: TRBJ1-1
v_call: TRBV6-5
clone_size: NA

cdr3_aa: CASSPHKGTKGGETQYF
cdr3_nt: TGCGCCAGCAGCCCACATAAAGGGACAAAAGGGGGAGAGACCCAGTACTTC
d_call: NA
j_call: TRBJ2-5
v_call: TRBV4-1
clone_size: few

cdr3_aa: CAWSVQGSNQPQHF
cdr3_nt: TGTGCCTGGAGTGTTCAGGGTAGCAATCAGCCCCAGCATTTT
d_call: NA
j_call: TRBJ1-5
v_call: TRBV30
clone_size: NA

cdr3_aa: CASSAGASGGYNEQFF
cdr3_nt: TGTGCCAGCAGCGCGGGGGCCAGCGGGGGATACAATGAGCAGTTCTTC
d_call: TRBD2
j_call: TRBJ2-1
v_call: TRBV7-7
clone_size: NA

cdr3_aa: CASSLEGFTGELFF
cdr3_nt: TGCGCCAGCAGCTTGGAGGGCTTTACCGGGGAGCTGTTTTTT
d_call: NA
j_call: TRBJ2-2
v_call: TRBV5-1
clone_size: NA

cdr3_aa: CASSQALPNEQYF
cdr3_nt: TGTGCCAGCAGCCAGGCTCTCCCCAACGAGCAGTACTTC
d_call: NA
j_call: TRBJ2-7
v_call: TRBV4-2
clone_size: few

cdr3_aa: CASSEEEDTKAFF
cdr3_nt: TGTGCCAGCAGTGAAGAAGAGGATACAAAAGCTTTCTTT
d_call: NA
j_call: TRBJ1-1
v_call: TRBV6-1
clone_size: NA

cdr3_aa: CASSQTGYGYTF
cdr3_nt: TGCGCCAGCAGTCAGACAGGGTATGGCTACACCTTC
d_call: TRBD1
j_call: TRBJ1-2
v_call: TRBV5-1
clone_size: NA

cdr3_aa: CATSRDWAGGELFF
cdr3_nt: TGTGCCACCAGCAGAGATTGGGCTGGCGGGGAGCTGTTTTTT
d_call: NA
j_call: TRBJ2-2
v_call: TRBV15
clone_size: NA

cdr3_aa: CASTRDPNQPQHF
cdr3_nt: TGTGCCAGCACCCGGGACCCCAATCAGCCCCAGCATTTT
d_call: NA
j_call: TRBJ1-5
v_call: TRBV6-5
clone_size: NA

cdr3_aa: CASSLFEGSNEQFF
cdr3_nt: TGCGCCAGCAGCTTGTTCGAGGGTTCCAATGAGCAGTTCTTC
d_call: NA
j_call: TRBJ2-1
v_call: TRBV5-1
clone_size: few

cdr3_aa: CSVASGNTIYF
cdr3_nt: TGCAGCGTTGCGTCGGGAAACACCATATATTTT
d_call: NA
j_call: TRBJ1-3
v_call: TRBV29-1
clone_size: NA

cdr3_aa: CSGGHFDGYTF
cdr3_nt: TGCAGCGGGGGGCACTTTGATGGCTACACCTTC
d_call: NA
j_call: TRBJ1-2
v_call: TRBV29-1
clone_size: NA

cdr3_aa: CSAKRGHGYTF
cdr3_nt: TGCAGTGCTAAACGGGGGCATGGCTACACCTTC
d_call: NA
j_call: TRBJ1-2
v_call: TRBV20-1
clone_size: NA

cdr3_aa: CASGREQYF
cdr3_nt: TGCGCCAGCGGACGGGAGCAGTACTTC
d_call: NA
j_call: TRBJ2-7
v_call: TRBV23-1
clone_size: NA

cdr3_aa: CAWSQGYSGGYTF
cdr3_nt: TGTGCCTGGAGTCAAGGGTATTCGGGTGGCTACACCTTC
d_call: NA
j_call: TRBJ1-2
v_call: TRBV30
clone_size: NA

cdr3_aa: CASSLDFRVPVNYGYTF
cdr3_nt: TGCGCCAGCAGCTTGGATTTCAGGGTCCCAGTTAACTATGGCTACACCTTC
d_call: NA
j_call: TRBJ1-2
v_call: TRBV5-1
clone_size: NA

cdr3_aa: CASTFGPRQFF
cdr3_nt: TGTGCCAGCACCTTCGGACCCAGGCAGTTCTTC
d_call: NA
j_call: TRBJ2-1
v_call: TRBV7-9
clone_size: NA

cdr3_aa: CSVDAGGPRDTQYF
cdr3_nt: TGCAGCGTTGATGCGGGGGGGCCTAGGGATACGCAGTATTTT
d_call: TRBD2
j_call: TRBJ2-3
v_call: TRBV29-1
clone_size: few

cdr3_aa: CAWSVGPNQGHGYTF
cdr3_nt: TGTGCCTGGAGTGTAGGGCCTAACCAGGGTCATGGCTACACCTTC
d_call: NA
j_call: TRBJ1-2
v_call: TRBV30
clone_size: NA

cdr3_aa: CASSLDTGTGATSGYTF
cdr3_nt: TGTGCCAGCAGCCTCGATACCGGGACAGGGGCAACCTCTGGCTACACCTTC
d_call: TRBD1
j_call: TRBJ1-2
v_call: TRBV14
clone_size: NA

cdr3_aa: CASSELRSQGTQYF
cdr3_nt: TGTGCCAGCAGTGAATTGCGCAGTCAAGGGACCCAGTACTTC
d_call: NA
j_call: TRBJ2-5
v_call: TRBV25-1
clone_size: NA

cdr3_aa: CASSVYTSSENGQYF
cdr3_nt: TGTGCCAGCAGTGTGTATACTAGCTCGGAAAACGGCCAGTACTTC
d_call: NA
j_call: TRBJ2-5
v_call: TRBV2
clone_size: NA

cdr3_aa: CASSPRGTEQFF
cdr3_nt: TGTGCCAGCTCACCGAGGGGGACTGAGCAGTTCTTC
d_call: NA
j_call: TRBJ2-1
v_call: TRBV18
clone_size: few

cdr3_aa: CASSENYEQYF
cdr3_nt: TGTGCCAGCAGTGAAAACTACGAGCAGTACTTC
d_call: NA
j_call: TRBJ2-7
v_call: TRBV2
clone_size: few

cdr3_aa: CASRGARGNEQFF
cdr3_nt: TGTGCCAGCAGGGGAGCAAGGGGAAATGAGCAGTTCTTC
d_call: NA
j_call: TRBJ2-1
v_call: TRBV2
clone_size: NA